Listed below are T cell receptor beta chains from one sample, sequenced in a study of Graves' ophthalmopathy and Graves' hyperthyroidism. TCRdb called the multiplex PCR reads again in MiXCR, with one record for every CDR3 protein. The profile shows about 230,000 distinct CDR3 sequences, around 50% of them singletons. The sample taken for sequencing was peripheral blood. These receptors were collected from an adult man with Graves' ophthalmopathy. CDR3s include the opening cysteine and the closing phenylalanine or tryptophan. D genes are given only for firm matches. Expanded clones get a size class; other rows say once, few or many, or leave the size out.

v_gene: TRBV5-5
abundance: -
d_gene: TRBD1
j_gene: TRBJ1-1
CDR3aa: CASSLAYRGQIVFF
CDR3nt: TGTGCCAGCAGCTTGGCATACAGGGGGCAGATAGTTTTCTTT

v_gene: TRBV7-9
abundance: few
d_gene: -
j_gene: TRBJ2-7
CDR3aa: CASTHRDNYEQYF
CDR3nt: TGTGCCAGCACCCACCGGGACAACTACGAGCAGTACTTC

v_gene: TRBV20-1
abundance: -
d_gene: -
j_gene: TRBJ1-1
CDR3aa: CSAGLGRVADGAEAFF
CDR3nt: TGCAGTGCCGGTCTGGGGAGGGTGGCAGACGGGGCTGAAGCTTTCTTT

v_gene: TRBV7-2
abundance: many
d_gene: -
j_gene: TRBJ1-4
CDR3aa: CASSLGEGLFF
CDR3nt: TGTGCCAGCAGCTTAGGAGAGGGGCTGTTTTTT

v_gene: TRBV15
abundance: few
d_gene: -
j_gene: TRBJ2-5
CDR3aa: CATSRLKETQYF
CDR3nt: TGTGCCACCAGCAGGCTTAAGGAGACCCAGTACTTC

v_gene: TRBV15
abundance: once
d_gene: -
j_gene: TRBJ2-2
CDR3aa: CATIRRPNTGELFF
CDR3nt: TGTGCCACCATCCGGAGACCTAACACCGGGGAGCTGTTTTTT

v_gene: TRBV7-2
abundance: -
d_gene: -
j_gene: TRBJ2-7
CDR3aa: CASSPLGRPGQYF
CDR3nt: TGTGCCAGCAGCCCCCTGGGTCGGCCTGGGCAGTACTTC

v_gene: TRBV7-9
abundance: -
d_gene: -
j_gene: TRBJ1-2
CDR3aa: CASNSGMNGYTF
CDR3nt: TGTGCCAGCAACTCAGGGATGAATGGCTACACCTTC

v_gene: TRBV7-7
abundance: -
d_gene: TRBD2
j_gene: TRBJ2-5
CDR3aa: CASSPASGDQETQYF
CDR3nt: TGTGCTAGCAGCCCAGCTAGCGGGGACCAAGAGACCCAGTACTTC

v_gene: TRBV20-1
abundance: -
d_gene: TRBD2
j_gene: TRBJ2-7
CDR3aa: CSAQYAGGPYEQYF
CDR3nt: TGCAGTGCTCAGTATGCGGGAGGGCCCTACGAGCAGTACTTC

v_gene: TRBV20-1
abundance: few
d_gene: -
j_gene: TRBJ2-5
CDR3aa: CSARDGETQYF
CDR3nt: TGCAGTGCTAGAGATGGGGAGACCCAGTACTTC

v_gene: TRBV2
abundance: -
d_gene: -
j_gene: TRBJ1-2
CDR3aa: CASSEIRGTGYTF
CDR3nt: TGTGCCAGCAGTGAAATAAGAGGCACAGGCTACACCTTC

v_gene: TRBV10-2
abundance: -
d_gene: -
j_gene: TRBJ2-6
CDR3aa: CASSASVPGDLPPGANVLTF
CDR3nt: TGTGCCAGCAGTGCCAGTGTCCCGGGAGATTTGCCCCCTGGGGCCAACGTCCTGACTTTC

v_gene: TRBV20-1
abundance: few
d_gene: -
j_gene: TRBJ1-6
CDR3aa: CSVLRAADYNSPLHF
CDR3nt: TGCAGTGTCCTACGGGCCGCCGACTATAATTCACCCCTCCACTTT

v_gene: TRBV20-1
abundance: -
d_gene: TRBD2
j_gene: TRBJ2-7
CDR3aa: CSAVEAGGAYEQYF
CDR3nt: TGCAGTGCCGTGGAGGCGGGAGGGGCCTACGAGCAGTACTTC

v_gene: TRBV19
abundance: -
d_gene: -
j_gene: TRBJ2-7
CDR3aa: CASSRSFGDAYEQYF
CDR3nt: TGTGCCAGTAGTAGGTCGTTCGGCGATGCCTACGAGCAGTACTTC

v_gene: TRBV12-3/TRBV12-4
abundance: few
d_gene: TRBD1
j_gene: TRBJ1-5
CDR3aa: CASTSGPGGGQPQHF
CDR3nt: TGTGCCAGCACCTCAGGGCCAGGGGGCGGTCAGCCCCAGCATTTT